Here is one T cell receptor beta chain with its context. As yet, its antigen is unknown. TCR beta CDR3 regions were amplified from RNA. The HTBI primer set served for first-round RT-PCR of the TCR CDR3. TCRdb ran MiXCR on the multiplex PCR reads and lists one entry per CDR3 protein. The sample has fewer than 900,000 distinct CDR3 sequences; around 15% are singletons. It was considered stable Graves' hyperthyroidism when ophthalmopathy did not progress within 18 months. Diagnosis relied on clinical symptoms, serum thyroxine and TRAb, thyroid ultrasound and orbital computed tomography. The PBMCs were sourced from fresh peripheral blood (approximately 9.6 ml). The data derive from a study of T cells in Graves' hyperthyroidism and ophthalmopathy. Notes on the study in general: In blood, most of the thyroid clonotypes expanded above 0.001 were also present.

Trimming stripped 3 bases from V and 0 bases from J, with 8 bases between. The CDR3 runs to 13 residues. Per germline, CDR1 DFQATT and CDR2 SNEGSKA (reference sequence). The sequenced sample consisted of blood. This TCR derives from a man younger than 35 with Graves' hyperthyroidism. The V and J genes are TRBV20-1 and TRBJ1-1, with D perhaps matching TRBD1 (6 bases). CDR3 in amino acids: CSARNRVNTEAFF. The CDR3 DNA is TGCAGTGCTAGGAACAGGGTGAACACTGAAGCTTTCTTT.